This T cell receptor (beta chain) was captured in a study of T cell repertoires in cytomegalovirus infection (dated by TCRdb to between 2018 and 2020). General notes on the study: Alongside well-studied HLA-B-restricted epitopes, the peptide stimulations were aimed at recently identified HLA-C-restricted CMV epitopes, whose presentation resists viral immunomodulation. The HLA type of each donor mattered for the analysis, because public TCR beta signatures pointed to carriage of CMV infection along with the matching HLA type. General conclusions and limits of the study: Cumulative frequency of public TCR beta family members discriminated carriers of CMV infection plus the relevant HLA type in this cohort and an independent approximately 370-donor cohort. In the ex vivo response, HLA-C-restricted CMV-specific TCR beta clonotypes were dominant, and in two of eight donors the single most frequent clonotype came from this HLA-C-restricted group.

Sequencing was carried out with an Illumina HiSeq 1500. TCRdb reprocessing: public reads trimmed at Q25 with fastp, clones called with MiXCR, in-frame beta chains kept. Entries are consolidated by CDR3 protein sequence, retaining the most common genes and DNA. The sample records 700,000 to 900,000 distinct CDR3 sequences, 25% to 30% of which are singletons. Over 10% of the sample belongs to the ten largest clones. The sample's treatment or condition label is to be understood as: in vitro stimulation with specific CMV peptide epitopes to enrich CMV-specific T cells. In this sample, this clonotype turned up a few times. There is no known antigen for this receptor. There are no base qualities to consult, and no much larger clone falls within one base. CDR1 and CDR2 (LNHDA, SQIVND) derive from the germline V gene (reference sequence). V sheds 8 bases and J sheds 1 base, leaving 11 bases between their ends. The CDR3, cysteine through phenylalanine, is 13 amino acids long. Only the CDR3 part of the read is kept: 39 bases, read in frame from the first base.

The receptor comes from a human donor in good health (CMV status not recorded). Some clones in this sample may be carry-over from other donors' samples. Recombination linked TRBV19 to TRBJ1-1; no D gene is confidently identified. The material was cultured CD8+ T cells from PBMCs, obtained from culture after CMV antigen stimulation. The nucleotides are TGTGCCAGTGGAGAGGACGGGAACACTGAAGCTTTCTTT. Its protein is CASGEDGNTEAFF.